This T cell receptor (beta chain) stems from a study of T cells after posttransplantation cyclophosphamide. This clone was observed once. Profiled with immunoSEQ multiplex PCR; TCRdb holds only in-frame clones, not every one. The sample holds just over 65,000 clones, around 93% seen once. CDR1 is MRHNA and CDR2 is SNTAGT in the germline V gene. This CDR3 is 13 amino acids long. V was pared by 5 bases and J by 8 bases, with 12 bases between. The rearrangement joins TRBV6-4 to TRBJ2-2; D not certain. The source of this sequence is a woman in her 30s in good health and a related stem cell transplant donor. Input material: PBMCs. The chain's CDR3 is CASSTSTEGELFF. CDR3 DNA sequence: TGTGCCAGCAGTACATCAACGGAGGGGGAGCTGTTTTTT.